A selection of T cell receptor beta chains follows, all from one sample in a study of blood T cell repertoires in COVID-19. TCRdb's copy holds only in-frame clones and misses some; the assay was immunoSEQ multiplex PCR. Counted here are about 110,000 clones, around 84% occurring once; the ten biggest clones make up 2% to 2.5%. The sample taken for sequencing was peripheral blood. The receptor set was obtained from a human donor in a cohort sampled during active COVID-19. Both conserved end residues are part of each CDR3. D genes are given only for firm matches. Expanded clones get a size class; other rows say once, few or many, or leave the size out.

clone size | J gene | D gene | V gene | CDR3 DNA | CDR3 protein
NA | TRBJ2-6 | NA | TRBV7-6 | TGTGCCAGCAGCTTACAGGGTTTCTCTCTGGGGGCCAACGTCCTGACTTTC | CASSLQGFSLGANVLTF
NA | TRBJ1-1 | NA | TRBV5-1 | TGCGCCAGCAGCTTGGCGACAGGTGACATGAACACTGAAGCTTTCTTT | CASSLATGDMNTEAFF
NA | TRBJ2-7 | TRBD2 | TRBV4-3 | TGCGCCAGCAGCCAAGTTAGCGGGGCCCGCGCCTACGAGCAGTACTTC | CASSQVSGARAYEQYF
NA | TRBJ2-7 | TRBD1 | TRBV5-1 | TGCGCCAGCAGCTTGGAGTCAGGGGGCCTCTACGAGCAGTACTTC | CASSLESGGLYEQYF
NA | TRBJ1-3 | NA | TRBV6-1 | TGTGCCAGCAGTGTCTTTGAACAGTTGAGCTCTGGAAACACCATATATTTT | CASSVFEQLSSGNTIYF
NA | TRBJ1-1 | NA | TRBV6-2/TRBV6-3 | TGTGCCAGCAGCCTTGGGGCGGCCACTGAAGCTTTCTTT | CASSLGAATEAFF
NA | TRBJ1-6 | NA | TRBV5-1 | TGCGCCAGCAGCTTGCGACCGACCGGGGATTCACCCCTCCACTTT | CASSLRPTGDSPLHF
NA | TRBJ1-2 | NA | TRBV27 | TGTGCCAGCGCCCCGGGGGAGGGAGGGTATGGCTACACCTTC | CASAPGEGGYGYTF
NA | TRBJ2-7 | TRBD2 | TRBV14 | TGTGCCAGCAGCCAAGCCCCGGGGGGGTTATACGAGCAGTACTTC | CASSQAPGGLYEQYF
NA | TRBJ1-3 | TRBD1 | TRBV10-3 | TGTGCCATCAGTGAGGACAGGGGAGGAAACACCATATATTTT | CAISEDRGGNTIYF
NA | TRBJ2-1 | TRBD1 | TRBV28 | TGTGCCAGCAGTAGACCGGGACAGGGCAATGAGCAGTTCTTC | CASSRPGQGNEQFF
NA | TRBJ1-6 | TRBD1 | TRBV6-5 | TGTGCCAGCAACAGGGGAGTGCAGTCACCCCTCCACTTT | CASNRGVQSPLHF
NA | TRBJ1-2 | TRBD1 | TRBV28 | TGTGCCAGCAGAGGACAGGGGAAAGGCTATGGCTACACCTTC | CASRGQGKGYGYTF
NA | TRBJ2-4 | TRBD1 | TRBV19 | TGTGCCACCAGACGGACAGGGAATGGAAACATTCAGTACTTC | CATRRTGNGNIQYF
NA | TRBJ1-4 | NA | TRBV7-2 | TGTGCCAGCAGCTTAGGAGGGTTCGGTAATGAAAAACTGTTTTTT | CASSLGGFGNEKLFF
NA | TRBJ2-1 | TRBD2 | TRBV6-5 | TGTGCCAGCAGAGGCAGCGGGGGTTACAATGAGCAGTTCTTC | CASRGSGGYNEQFF
NA | TRBJ1-4 | NA | TRBV29-1 | TGCAGCGTGACGAGGGGACTCAATGAAAAACTGTTTTTT | CSVTRGLNEKLFF
NA | TRBJ1-2 | TRBD1 | TRBV3-1/TRBV3-2 | TGTGCCAGCAGCCTCTCCTTCACAGGGGGCGCCGGCACCTTC | CASSLSFTGGAGTF
NA | TRBJ2-7 | TRBD1 | TRBV7-8 | TGTGCCAGCAGCATCGGACAGGTATACGAGCAGTACTTC | CASSIGQVYEQYF
NA | TRBJ1-6 | NA | TRBV6-5 | TGTGCCAGCAGGAATACTCCGGGGATTTCACCCCTCCACTTT | CASRNTPGISPLHF
NA | TRBJ2-4 | NA | TRBV30 | TGTGCCTGGGGGAGAGAGCAAAACATTCAGTACTTC | CAWGREQNIQYF
NA | TRBJ2-2 | NA | TRBV5-4 | TGTGCCAGCAGCTTGTTGGCAGGGAACACCGGGGAGCTGTTTTTT | CASSLLAGNTGELFF
NA | TRBJ1-6 | NA | TRBV5-1 | TGCGCCAGCAGACCTTCGGACAACCGTAATTCACCCCTCCACTTT | CASRPSDNRNSPLHF
NA | TRBJ2-7 | TRBD1 | TRBV24-1 | TGTGCCACCAGTGATGGGAACAGGGGCGAGCAGTACTTC | CATSDGNRGEQYF
NA | TRBJ1-2 | TRBD1 | TRBV28 | TGTGCCAGCAGTGAAGGGACAGCGAACTATGGCTACACCTTC | CASSEGTANYGYTF
NA | TRBJ1-3 | NA | TRBV28 | TGTGCCAGCAGTCCGAGGGCAGGGGTTTTTGGAAACACCATATATTTT | CASSPRAGVFGNTIYF
NA | TRBJ1-6 | NA | TRBV3-1/TRBV3-2 | TGTGCCAGCAGCCAAGCGGATTCACCCCTCCACTTT | CASSQADSPLHF
NA | TRBJ2-1 | NA | TRBV7-8 | TGTGCCAGCAGCGATTACTTAAATGAGCAGTTCTTC | CASSDYLNEQFF
NA | TRBJ2-6 | TRBD1 | TRBV28 | TGTGCCAGCCGATCTCCAGGGACAGCCCTGACTTTC | CASRSPGTALTF
once | TRBJ1-1 | NA | TRBV11-2 | TGTGCCAGCAGCTTGGGAAGAGGCGCGGGCACTGAAGCTTTCTTT | CASSLGRGAGTEAFF
NA | TRBJ1-1 | NA | TRBV19 | TGTGCCAGTAGTACATCAGGGGCCCCGAACACTGAAGCTTTCTTT | CASSTSGAPNTEAFF
once | TRBJ1-2 | NA | TRBV6-1 | TGTGCCAGCAGTGACGGAGCTAACTATGGCTACACCTTC | CASSDGANYGYTF
NA | TRBJ2-1 | TRBD2 | TRBV3-1/TRBV3-2 | TGTGCCAGCAGCCGCAGGGGCTTCGGGACTAGTGGCAATGAGCAGTTCTTC | CASSRRGFGTSGNEQFF
NA | TRBJ2-3 | TRBD1 | TRBV24-1 | TGTGCCACCAGTGACCCGGGACAGGGGGCAGATACGCAGTATTTT | CATSDPGQGADTQYF
NA | TRBJ1-5 | TRBD1 | TRBV10-3 | TGTGCCATCAGTGGGGACAGGGAGGGGCCCCAGCATTTT | CAISGDREGPQHF
NA | TRBJ1-1 | NA | TRBV19 | TGTGCCAGTAGTTGGAGGCGGGGAGAAAGGAACACTGAAGCTTTCTTT | CASSWRRGERNTEAFF
NA | TRBJ2-2 | NA | TRBV7-3 | TGTGCCAGCAGCGAAACCAGGGGTGGGGAGCTGTTTTTT | CASSETRGGELFF
once | TRBJ1-6 | NA | TRBV14 | TGTGCCAGCAGCCAAGATCGAGGCCCCTTGGTTTCACCCCTCCACTTT | CASSQDRGPLVSPLHF
NA | TRBJ2-2 | NA | TRBV7-6 | TGTGCCAGCAGCTTAGGCGGGACTGTAACCGGGGAGCTGTTTTTT | CASSLGGTVTGELFF
NA | TRBJ2-2 | TRBD1 | TRBV19 | TGTGCCAGTAGGATCAACGGACAGGAGAACACCGGGGAGCTGTTTTTT | CASRINGQENTGELFF
NA | TRBJ2-1 | TRBD1 | TRBV2 | TGTGCCACCCAGGGACAGAGTTTCTACAATGAGCAGTTCTTC | CATQGQSFYNEQFF
NA | TRBJ2-7 | TRBD2 | TRBV7-2 | TGTGCCAGCAGTCCCGGACTAGGACGTGCCGAGCAGTACTTC | CASSPGLGRAEQYF
NA | TRBJ1-5 | NA | TRBV4-1 | TGCGCCAGCAGCCGGGGTGGACAGCTCAATCAGCCCCAGCATTTT | CASSRGGQLNQPQHF
NA | TRBJ1-5 | TRBD1 | TRBV7-2 | TGTGCCAGCAGTGACTCAAGTGGGACAGGCCCGAGTCAGCCCCAGCATTTT | CASSDSSGTGPSQPQHF
NA | TRBJ2-1 | TRBD2 | TRBV27 | TGTGCCAGCAGCCCGGGACTAGCGGGAGGGCCGGGGAATGAGCAGTTCTTC | CASSPGLAGGPGNEQFF
NA | TRBJ1-1 | TRBD1 | TRBV5-5 | TGTGCCAGCAGTCGGACAGGGTTTGAAGCTTTCTTT | CASSRTGFEAFF
NA | TRBJ2-7 | NA | TRBV18 | TGTGCCAGCTCACCACCGACGACAGAGAACCCCTACGAGCAGTACTTC | CASSPPTTENPYEQYF
NA | TRBJ2-1 | NA | TRBV6-2/TRBV6-3 | TGTGCCAGCAGTTACTCCGGCCTCTACAGGGTCGGGCAGTTCTTC | CASSYSGLYRVGQFF
NA | TRBJ2-3 | TRBD1 | TRBV9 | TGTGCCAGCAGCTTCGCCGGGACAGGGTTTAGCACAGATACGCAGTATTTT | CASSFAGTGFSTDTQYF
NA | TRBJ2-2 | NA | TRBV9 | TGTGCCAGCAGCGGAGGGGGTGGAACCGGGGAGCTGTTTTTT | CASSGGGGTGELFF
NA | TRBJ2-1 | NA | TRBV3-1/TRBV3-2 | TGTGCCAGCAGCCAAGGCGGCTACTACAATGAGCAGTTCTTC | CASSQGGYYNEQFF
NA | TRBJ1-1 | TRBD1 | TRBV18 | TGTGCCAGCTCACCAGGGCAGGGGGCGGTCACTGAAGCTTTCTTT | CASSPGQGAVTEAFF